This entry lists 21 T cell receptor beta chains sequenced from one sample in a study of T-cell memory formation after mild COVID-19. TCRdb re-analysed the 5' RACE reads in MiXCR, keeping a single row per CDR3 protein. The sample consists of more than 400,000 distinct CDR3 sequences, about 20% of them appearing once. The sample taken for sequencing was PBMCs or a T cell subset sorted from them (not recorded which). These receptors came from an adult woman who had mild COVID-19 (a few samples of this study predate the infection). Cell type and time point are not known.

This chain uses TRBV10-3 with TRBJ1-2, with D perhaps TRBD1 (5 bases). V dropped 2 bases and J dropped 4 bases, with 14 bases sitting between them. The CDR3 has 15 amino acids. The V gene's germline CDR1 is ENHRY and CDR2 SYGVKD. The CDR3 nucleotides are TGTGCCATCAGTGAGGCCCTACAGGTCGGCTATGGCTACACCTTC. Translated: CAISEALQVGYGYTF.

This chain links TRBV9 with TRBJ2-7, with D perhaps matching TRBD1 (8 bases). The CDR3 sequence is 14 residues long. The V gene's germline CDR1 is SGDLS and CDR2 YYNGEE. V was cut by 3 bases and J by 2 bases, with 12 bases left in between. The CDR3 is CASSAQGGTYEQYF. CDR3 nucleotide sequence: TGTGCCAGCAGCGCACAGGGGGGGACCTACGAGCAGTACTTC.

The chain couples TRBV6-2 or TRBV6-3 to TRBJ1-2; the match to TRBD1 covers 8 bases. This CDR3 is 15 amino acids long. V shed 4 bases, J shed 4 bases, and the junction held 8 bases outside the gene matches. Germline lookup yields CDR1 MNHEY and CDR2 SVGEGT. The CDR3 region is CASSLRDRRPYGYTF. CDR3 coding DNA: TGTGCCAGCAGTTTACGGGACAGGCGACCCTATGGCTACACCTTC.

V gene TRBV5-1 combines with J gene TRBJ2-3; TRBD2 agrees at 8 bases. V shed 4 bases and J 5 bases; nucleotides not matched to a gene: 12. CDR3 length: 16 amino acids. Germline lookup yields CDR1 SGHRS and CDR2 YFSETQ. This CDR3 reads CASSEISGAPVDTQYF. CDR3 in DNA: TGCGCCAGCAGCGAGATTAGCGGGGCCCCCGTAGATACGCAGTATTTT.

The chain carries TRBV30 and TRBJ1-6, with a possible D match to TRBD1 (5 bases). V lost 4 bases, J lost 6 bases, and 13 bases lay in between. Germline V CDR1 and CDR2: GTSNPN, SVGIG (reference sequence). The CDR3 contains 14 residues. CDR3 residues: CAWTRVGSNSPLHF. CDR3 nucleotides: TGTGCCTGGACCAGGGTTGGGAGTAATTCACCCCTCCACTTT.

This clonotype was counted between two and nine times. V usage is TRBV5-1 and J usage is TRBJ1-5; the D gene is possibly TRBD1 (5 bases). The CDR3 runs to 14 residues. The germline V and J ends were trimmed by 4 bases and 7 bases, with 15 bases remaining between them. From germline, CDR1 is SGHRS and CDR2 YFSETQ. CDR3 nucleotide sequence: TGCGCCAGCAGCCGGGACGGGGTTGAGCAGCCCCAGCATTTT. Protein sequence: CASSRDGVEQPQHF.

The gene calls are TRBV6-5 and TRBJ1-1; D perhaps matches TRBD1 (5 bases). The CDR3 sequence is 15 residues long. Germline V CDR1 and CDR2: MNHEY, SVGAGI. Trimming took 1 base from V and 5 from J, leaving 14 bases between them. The CDR3 nucleotides are TGTGCCAGCAGTTACTTTCCCGGGACTGGAACTGAAGCTTTCTTT. It translates to CASSYFPGTGTEAFF.

V usage is TRBV4-1 and J usage is TRBJ2-5, with TRBD2 identical over 8 bases. The germline V gene encodes CDR1 MGHRA and CDR2 YSYEKL. With 2 bases clipped from V and 5 bases from J, the junction kept 7 bases outside the gene matches. This CDR3 has 15 amino acids. The CDR3 DNA sequence: TGCGCCAGCAGCCAACCCGCTACGGGGGGGGAGACCCAGTACTTC. It encodes CASSQPATGGETQYF.

V gene TRBV11-2 combines with J gene TRBJ2-2, with a weak D call TRBD1 (6 bases). Looked up from germline, CDR1 is SGHAT and CDR2 is FQNNGV. V lost 0 bases to trimming and J lost 0 bases, with 23 bases between them. The CDR3 is 21 amino acids. The CDR3 spells CASSLDQGWSRRTPNTGELFF. As DNA, the CDR3 is TGTGCCAGCAGCTTAGATCAGGGGTGGTCCCGTCGGACCCCGAACACCGGGGAGCTGTTTTTT.

This clonotype has at least ten counts. The rearrangement links TRBV20-1 to TRBJ1-6; TRBD1 is a possible D gene (5 bases). Germline lookup yields CDR1 DFQATT and CDR2 SNEGSKA (reference sequence). CDR3 size: 16 residues. Trimming removed 4 bases from V and 10 bases from J, with 23 bases in between. CDR3 sequence: CSANPSRGARGSPLHF. Here the CDR3 DNA reads TGCAGTGCTAACCCCTCTCGAGGGGCGAGGGGATCACCCCTCCACTTT.

The rearrangement links TRBV30 to TRBJ2-7, with D possibly matching TRBD1 (6 bases). Per the germline V gene, CDR1 is GTSNPN and CDR2 is SVGIG (reference sequence). This CDR3 region has 14 residues. Trimming cost V 0 bases and J 0 bases, with 9 bases left between them. This chain's CDR3 is CAWSVWDTSYEQYF. CDR3 nucleotides: TGTGCCTGGAGTGTTTGGGACACCTCCTACGAGCAGTACTTC.

This chain joins TRBV18 and TRBJ2-5, with D maybe TRBD1 (5 bases). Trimming stripped 3 bases from V and 4 bases from J, with 9 bases between. The germline V gene encodes CDR1 KGHSH and CDR2 LQKENI. The CDR3 contains 13 residues. CDR3 sequence: CASSPTEGETQYF. The CDR3 region has the DNA TGTGCCAGCTCACCGACAGAAGGAGAGACCCAGTACTTC.

In this sample, this clonotype turned up a few times. CDR3 bases: TGTGCCAGCAGTTTCCAGATCTACAATGAGCAGTTCTTC. Its protein product is CASSFQIYNEQFF. The chain uses TRBV6-6 and TRBJ2-1, with D uncertain. Trimming shortened V by 4 bases and J by 3 bases, and 7 bases separated the two germline ends. Germline V gene data show CDR1 as MNHNY and CDR2 as SVGAGI (reference sequence). The CDR3 consists of 13 residues.

This chain's CDR3 is CASSPLATYEQYF. The DNA for the CDR3 is TGTGCCAGCAGCCCCTTGGCAACCTACGAGCAGTACTTC. The chain carries TRBV12-3 or TRBV12-4 and TRBJ2-7, with D uncertain. The CDR3 loop spans 13 amino acids. V shed 6 bases and J shed 2 bases, with 11 bases lying between them.

This chain connects TRBV6-1 to TRBJ2-5; 7 bases match TRBD1. Germline trimming cut 7 bases from V and 7 bases from J; bases unmatched to any gene: 9. The CDR3 extends over 13 amino acids. Germline CDR1 is MNHNS and CDR2 is SASEGT. CDR3 nucleotide sequence: TGTGCCAGCATTTTCTACAGGGGAAGGACCCAGTACTTC. Protein product: CASIFYRGRTQYF.

The chain employs TRBV7-8 and TRBJ1-4; 11 bases map to TRBD1. The CDR3 spans 17 residues. The V segment lost 5 bases and the J segment 4 bases; nucleotides outside the gene matches: 9. Germline CDR1 is SGHVS and CDR2 is FQNEAQ. DNA for the CDR3: TGTGCCAGCAGCCTGGGGGACAGGGGGGGCTATAATGAAAAACTGTTTTTT. The encoded protein is CASSLGDRGGYNEKLFF.

This chain connects TRBV29-1 to TRBJ2-2; the D call may be TRBD1 or TRBD2 (5 bases each). The CDR3 has 13 amino acids. Germline V lookup: CDR1 SQVTM, CDR2 ANQGSEA. The ends were cut back, 1 base at V and 6 bases at J, with 9 bases in the middle. This CDR3 is CSVEGTGPGELFF. Here the CDR3 DNA reads TGCAGCGTTGAAGGAACGGGGCCCGGGGAGCTGTTTTTT.

This clonotype was recorded only once. This rearrangement joins TRBV15 to TRBJ1-2; D unresolved. V dropped 5 bases and J dropped 2 bases, with 18 bases sitting between them. The CDR3 covers 16 residues. Germline V lookup: CDR1 LNHNV, CDR2 YYDKDF (reference sequence). The CDR3 DNA sequence: TGTGCCACCAGCCCTGGTTGGACGGGCTTGAACTATGGCTACACCTTC. This translates into CATSPGWTGLNYGYTF.

The chain joins TRBV12-3 or TRBV12-4 to TRBJ1-5; D is unresolved. V was clipped by 6 bases and J by 4 bases, with 13 bases between them. The CDR3 sequence is 14 residues long. In DNA, the CDR3 is TGTGCCAGCAGCCAGGCATTGGTTAATCAGCCCCAGCATTTT. As protein: CASSQALVNQPQHF.

The chain uses TRBV6-5 and TRBJ2-5, with TRBD2 matching 14 bases. Per germline, CDR1 MNHEY and CDR2 SVGAGI. J was trimmed by 1 base and V by 5 bases; bases with no gene match: 9. This CDR3 region has 18 residues. The CDR3 loop is CASSPGTSGGTPQETQYF. DNA of the CDR3: TGTGCCAGCAGTCCCGGGACTAGCGGGGGCACTCCCCAAGAGACCCAGTACTTC.

The table lists this clonotype with a few counts. The V call is TRBV24-1, the J call TRBJ2-1; D not certain. The CDR3 totals 12 residues. V lost 2 bases and J lost 10, with 8 bases in between. Germline V lookup: CDR1 KGHDR, CDR2 SFDVKD. The CDR3 region has the DNA TGTGCCACCAGTGATTACTGGCGGGAGCAGTTCTTC. Protein sequence: CATSDYWREQFF.